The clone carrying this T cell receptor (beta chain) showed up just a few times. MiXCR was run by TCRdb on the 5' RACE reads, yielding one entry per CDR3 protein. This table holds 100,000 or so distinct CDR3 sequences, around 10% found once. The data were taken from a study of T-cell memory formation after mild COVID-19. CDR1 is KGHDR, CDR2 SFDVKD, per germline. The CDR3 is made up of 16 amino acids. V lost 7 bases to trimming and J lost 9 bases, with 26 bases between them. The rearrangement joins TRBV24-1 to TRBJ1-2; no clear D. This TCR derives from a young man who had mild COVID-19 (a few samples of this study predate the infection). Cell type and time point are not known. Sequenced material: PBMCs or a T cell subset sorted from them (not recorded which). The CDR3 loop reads CATSDPPRGDQLSYTF. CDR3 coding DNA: TGTGCCACCAGCGACCCCCCCCGAGGAGACCAACTTAGCTACACCTTC.